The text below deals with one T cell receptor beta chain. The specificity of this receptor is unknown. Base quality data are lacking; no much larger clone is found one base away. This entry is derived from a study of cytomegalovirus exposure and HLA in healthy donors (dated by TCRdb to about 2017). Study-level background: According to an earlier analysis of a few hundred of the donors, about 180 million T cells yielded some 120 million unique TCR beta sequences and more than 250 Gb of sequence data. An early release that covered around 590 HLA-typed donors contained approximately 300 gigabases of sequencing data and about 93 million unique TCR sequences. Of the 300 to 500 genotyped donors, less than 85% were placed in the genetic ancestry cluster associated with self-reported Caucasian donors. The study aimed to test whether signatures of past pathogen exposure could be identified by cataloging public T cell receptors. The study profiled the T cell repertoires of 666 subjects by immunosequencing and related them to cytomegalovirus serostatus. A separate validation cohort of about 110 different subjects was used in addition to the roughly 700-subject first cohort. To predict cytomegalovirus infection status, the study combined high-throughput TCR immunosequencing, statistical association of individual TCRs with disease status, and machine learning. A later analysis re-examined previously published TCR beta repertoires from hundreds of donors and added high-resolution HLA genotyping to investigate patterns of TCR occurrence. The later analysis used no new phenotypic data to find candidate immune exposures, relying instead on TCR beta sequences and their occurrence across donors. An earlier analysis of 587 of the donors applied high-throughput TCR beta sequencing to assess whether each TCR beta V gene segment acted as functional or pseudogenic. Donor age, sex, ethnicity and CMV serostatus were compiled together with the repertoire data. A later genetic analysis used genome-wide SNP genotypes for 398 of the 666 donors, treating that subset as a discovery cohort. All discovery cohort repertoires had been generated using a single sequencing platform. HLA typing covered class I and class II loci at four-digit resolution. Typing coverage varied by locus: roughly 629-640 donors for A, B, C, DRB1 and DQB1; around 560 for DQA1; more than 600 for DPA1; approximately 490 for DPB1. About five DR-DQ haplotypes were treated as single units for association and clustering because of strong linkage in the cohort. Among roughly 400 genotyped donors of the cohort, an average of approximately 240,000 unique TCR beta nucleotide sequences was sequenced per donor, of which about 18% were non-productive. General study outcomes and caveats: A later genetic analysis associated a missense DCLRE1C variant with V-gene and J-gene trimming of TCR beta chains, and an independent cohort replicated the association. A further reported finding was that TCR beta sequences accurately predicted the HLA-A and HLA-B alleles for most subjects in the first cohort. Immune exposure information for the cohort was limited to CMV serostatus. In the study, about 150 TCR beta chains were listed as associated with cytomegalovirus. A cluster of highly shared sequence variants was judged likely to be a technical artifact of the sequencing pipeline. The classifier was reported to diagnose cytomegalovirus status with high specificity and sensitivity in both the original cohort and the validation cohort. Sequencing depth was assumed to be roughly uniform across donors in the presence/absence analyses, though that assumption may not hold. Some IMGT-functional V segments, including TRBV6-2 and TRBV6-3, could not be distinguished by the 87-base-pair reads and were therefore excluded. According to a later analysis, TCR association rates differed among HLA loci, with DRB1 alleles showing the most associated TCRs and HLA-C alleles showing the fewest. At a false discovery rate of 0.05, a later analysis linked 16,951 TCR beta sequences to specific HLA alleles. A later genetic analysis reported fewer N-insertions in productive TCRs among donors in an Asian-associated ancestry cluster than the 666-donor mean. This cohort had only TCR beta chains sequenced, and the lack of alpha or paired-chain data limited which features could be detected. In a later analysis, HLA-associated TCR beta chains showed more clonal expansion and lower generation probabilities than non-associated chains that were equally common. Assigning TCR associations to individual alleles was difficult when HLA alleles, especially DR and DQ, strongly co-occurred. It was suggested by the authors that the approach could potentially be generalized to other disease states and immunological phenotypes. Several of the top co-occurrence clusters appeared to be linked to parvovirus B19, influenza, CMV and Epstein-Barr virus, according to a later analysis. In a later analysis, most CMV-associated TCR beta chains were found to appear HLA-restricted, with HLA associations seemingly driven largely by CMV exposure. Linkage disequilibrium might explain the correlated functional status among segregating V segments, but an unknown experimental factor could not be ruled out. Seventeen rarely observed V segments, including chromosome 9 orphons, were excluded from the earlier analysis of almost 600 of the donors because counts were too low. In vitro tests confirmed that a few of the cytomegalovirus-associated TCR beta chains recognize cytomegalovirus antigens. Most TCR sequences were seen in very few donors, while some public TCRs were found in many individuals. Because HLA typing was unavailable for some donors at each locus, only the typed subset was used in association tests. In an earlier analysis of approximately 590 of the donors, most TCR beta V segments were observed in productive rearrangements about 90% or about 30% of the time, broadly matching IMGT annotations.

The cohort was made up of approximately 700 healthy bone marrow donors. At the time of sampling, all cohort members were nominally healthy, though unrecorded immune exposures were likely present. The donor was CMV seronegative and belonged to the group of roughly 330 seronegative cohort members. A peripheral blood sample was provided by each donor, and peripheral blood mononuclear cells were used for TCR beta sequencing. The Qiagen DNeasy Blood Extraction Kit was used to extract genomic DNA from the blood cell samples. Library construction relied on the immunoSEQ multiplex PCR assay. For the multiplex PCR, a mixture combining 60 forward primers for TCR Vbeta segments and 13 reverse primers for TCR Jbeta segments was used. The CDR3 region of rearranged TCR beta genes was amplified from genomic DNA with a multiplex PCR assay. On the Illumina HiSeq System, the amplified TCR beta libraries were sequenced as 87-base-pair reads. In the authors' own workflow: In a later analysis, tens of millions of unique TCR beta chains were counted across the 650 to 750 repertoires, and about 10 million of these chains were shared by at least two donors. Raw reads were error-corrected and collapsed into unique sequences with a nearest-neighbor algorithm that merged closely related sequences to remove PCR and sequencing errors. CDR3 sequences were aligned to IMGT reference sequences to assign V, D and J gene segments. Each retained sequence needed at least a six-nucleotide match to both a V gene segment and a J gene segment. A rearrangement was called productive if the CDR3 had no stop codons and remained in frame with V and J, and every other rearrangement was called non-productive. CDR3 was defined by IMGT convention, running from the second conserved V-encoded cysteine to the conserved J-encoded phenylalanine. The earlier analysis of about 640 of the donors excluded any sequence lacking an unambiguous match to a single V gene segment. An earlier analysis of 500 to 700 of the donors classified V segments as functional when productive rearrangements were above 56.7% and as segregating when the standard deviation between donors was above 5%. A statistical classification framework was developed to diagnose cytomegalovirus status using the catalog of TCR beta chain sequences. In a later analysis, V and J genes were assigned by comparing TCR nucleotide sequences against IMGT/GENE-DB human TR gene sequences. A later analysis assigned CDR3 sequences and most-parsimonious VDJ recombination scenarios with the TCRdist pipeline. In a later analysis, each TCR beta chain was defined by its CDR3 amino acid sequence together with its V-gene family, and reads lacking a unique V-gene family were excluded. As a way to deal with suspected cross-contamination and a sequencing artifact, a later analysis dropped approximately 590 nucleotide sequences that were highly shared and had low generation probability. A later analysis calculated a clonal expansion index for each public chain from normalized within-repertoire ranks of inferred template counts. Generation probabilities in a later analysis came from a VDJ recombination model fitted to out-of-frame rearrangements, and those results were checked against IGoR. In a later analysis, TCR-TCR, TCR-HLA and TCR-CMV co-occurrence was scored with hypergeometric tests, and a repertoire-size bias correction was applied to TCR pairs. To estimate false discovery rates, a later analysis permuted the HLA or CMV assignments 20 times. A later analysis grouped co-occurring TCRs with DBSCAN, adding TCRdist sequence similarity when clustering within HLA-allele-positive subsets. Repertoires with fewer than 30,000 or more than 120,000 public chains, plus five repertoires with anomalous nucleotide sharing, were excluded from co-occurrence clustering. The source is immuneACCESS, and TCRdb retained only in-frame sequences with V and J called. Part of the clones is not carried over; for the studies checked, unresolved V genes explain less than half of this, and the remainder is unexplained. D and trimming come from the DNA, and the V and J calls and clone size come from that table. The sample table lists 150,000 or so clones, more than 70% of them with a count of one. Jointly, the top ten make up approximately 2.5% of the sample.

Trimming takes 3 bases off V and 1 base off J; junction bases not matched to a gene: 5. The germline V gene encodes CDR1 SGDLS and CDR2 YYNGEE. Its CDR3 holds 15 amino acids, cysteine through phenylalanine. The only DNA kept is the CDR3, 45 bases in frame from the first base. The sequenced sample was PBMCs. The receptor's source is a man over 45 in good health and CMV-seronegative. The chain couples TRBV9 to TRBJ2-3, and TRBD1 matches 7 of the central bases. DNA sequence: TGTGCCAGCAGCGCACTCACAGGGGGCACAGATACGCAGTATTTT. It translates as CASSALTGGTDTQYF.